The 30 T cell receptor beta chains presented below share a single source sample, sequenced in a study of shared clonotypes between healthy human individuals. Here immunoSEQ multiplex PCR was the method, and the copy in TCRdb shows in-frame clones only, minus some. The table shows 950,000 to 1,100,000 clones, with roughly 80% occurring only once. The sequencing sample was made of memory CD4+ T cells sorted from blood. Subset specified: CD45RA-negative fraction. The source of these receptors is a man younger than 30 in good health.

The chain joins TRBV28 to TRBJ2-2; no firm D call. V was pared by 2 bases and J by 1 base, with 14 bases between. The CDR3 loop spans 17 amino acids. Per germline, CDR1 MDHEN and CDR2 SYDVKM. The CDR3 DNA follows: TGTGCCAGCAGTTTAGGCCCATTTACGGAGAACACCGGGGAGCTGTTTTTT. Translating gives CASSLGPFTENTGELFF.

The rearrangement links TRBV11-2 to TRBJ2-3; TRBD1 might be the D (5 bases). Deletions cut 5 bases from V and 3 bases from J, with 9 bases between. Germline V CDR1 and CDR2: SGHAT, FQNNGV. CDR3 length: 13 residues. The CDR3: CASSTRDTDTQYF. The CDR3 bases are TGTGCCAGCAGCACCAGGGATACAGATACGCAGTATTTT.

The chain joins TRBV25-1 to TRBJ1-2; D is unclear. From germline, CDR1 is MGHDK and CDR2 SYGVNS. Trimming took off 4 bases at V and 6 bases at J, with 18 bases between the two ends. CDR3 size: 15 residues. The CDR3 loop is CASSANTAAIHGYTF. As DNA, the CDR3 is TGTGCCAGCAGTGCTAACACCGCAGCGATTCATGGCTACACCTTC.

This chain uses TRBV5-5 with TRBJ1-5, with 11 bases matching TRBD1. J was trimmed by 2 bases and V by 0 bases; bases with no gene match: 1. CDR1 and CDR2 (germline): SGHKS, YYEKEE (reference sequence). This CDR3 is built from 16 residues. The CDR3: CASSLGTGGGNQPQHF. The CDR3, as DNA: TGTGCCAGCAGCTTGGGGACAGGGGGCGGCAATCAGCCCCAGCATTTT.

V gene TRBV6-5 combines with J gene TRBJ1-5, with D possibly being TRBD1 (6 bases). Germline assignment: CDR1 MNHEY and CDR2 SVGAGI. The CDR3 extends over 14 amino acids. Trimming left V 6 bases short and J 5 bases short, with 14 bases between. CDR3 amino acids: CASRRRTADQPQHF. Written as DNA, the CDR3 is TGTGCCAGCAGAAGAAGGACAGCCGATCAGCCCCAGCATTTT.

CDR3 in amino acids: CASIKGLESTDTQYF. The CDR3 DNA is TGTGCCAGCATCAAGGGACTAGAGAGCACAGATACGCAGTATTTT. The V and J genes are TRBV2 and TRBJ2-3; 8 bases line up with TRBD2. J lost 0 bases, V lost 7 bases, and 6 bases had no gene match. Germline V lookup: CDR1 SNHLY, CDR2 FYNNEI. The CDR3 contains 15 residues.

The CDR3 region is CAISPDTPYNEQFF. Here the CDR3 DNA reads TGTGCCATCAGTCCGGACACCCCCTACAATGAGCAGTTCTTC. The rearrangement uses TRBV10-3 and TRBJ2-1, with D possibly TRBD1 on 5 matching bases. The CDR3 covers 14 residues. The V gene's germline CDR1 is ENHRY and CDR2 SYGVKD. Trimming shortened V by 5 bases and J by 2 bases, and 10 bases separated the two germline ends.

The chain couples TRBV4-3 to TRBJ2-3; D possibly corresponds to TRBD2 (6 bases). Germline V lookup: CDR1 LGHNA, CDR2 YSLEER. The length of the CDR3 is 16 residues. Trimming removed 5 bases at V and 0 bases at J, with 15 bases between. This chain's CDR3 is CASSKGAGTSTDTQYF. The CDR3 DNA is TGCGCCAGCAGCAAGGGAGCAGGGACTAGCACAGATACGCAGTATTTT.

The chain links TRBV6-6 to TRBJ1-1; D remains unclear. The length of the CDR3 is 12 residues. Trimming left V 2 bases short and J 5 bases short, with 6 bases between. The V gene's germline CDR1 is MNHNY and CDR2 SVGAGI (reference sequence). In nucleotides, the CDR3 is TGTGCCAGCAGTTACGGGCCGACTGAAGCTTTCTTT. Translating gives CASSYGPTEAFF.

The genes are TRBV6-1 and TRBJ2-7, with TRBD2 matching over 8 bases. CDR1 is MNHNS, CDR2 SASEGT, per germline. This CDR3 has 13 amino acids. V trimming: 3 bases; J trimming: 4 bases; junction bases outside the gene matches: 2. This chain's CDR3 is CASSDQRGYEQYF. As DNA, the CDR3 is TGTGCCAGCAGTGACCAGCGGGGGTACGAGCAGTACTTC.

There are many counts of this clone. The chain links TRBV6-6 to TRBJ2-7; 7 bases fit TRBD1. This CDR3 comprises 14 residues. The germline CDR1 and CDR2 sequences are MNHNY and SVGAGI (reference sequence). V trimming: 7 bases; J trimming: 2 bases; junction bases outside the gene matches: 8. The CDR3 DNA follows: TGTGCCAGCACCCCAGGGGGTAGTACCTACGAGCAGTACTTC. Amino acid sequence: CASTPGGSTYEQYF.

V usage is TRBV6-1 and J usage is TRBJ1-5, with TRBD1 as a possible D gene (6 bases). Trimming took off 2 bases at V and 2 bases at J, with 16 bases between the two ends. Looked up from germline, CDR1 is MNHNS and CDR2 is SASEGT. This CDR3 contains 17 residues. In DNA form, the CDR3 reads TGTGCCAGCAGTGAATTTTCGGGGGCAGTGGGCAATCAGCCCCAGCATTTT. Translated: CASSEFSGAVGNQPQHF.

The chain combines TRBV30 with TRBJ1-4, with TRBD1 matching 9 bases. Looked up from germline, CDR1 is GTSNPN and CDR2 is SVGIG (reference sequence). J was trimmed by 13 bases and V by 2 bases; bases with no gene match: 5. CDR3 length: 12 amino acids. CDR3 DNA: TGTGCCTGGAGTCGGGACAGGGAGAGACTGTTTTTT. Translated: CAWSRDRERLFF.

The chain recombines TRBV7-2 with TRBJ1-6; 9 positions match TRBD1. The CDR3 runs to 15 residues. Germline V lookup: CDR1 SGHTA, CDR2 FQGNSA. With 1 base clipped from V and 6 bases from J, the junction kept 1 base outside the gene matches. The CDR3 reads CASSLGDRANSPLHF. As DNA, the CDR3 is TGTGCCAGCAGCTTAGGGGACAGGGCTAATTCACCCCTCCACTTT.

CDR3 sequence: CASSPSMGLDTDTQYF. Here the CDR3 DNA reads TGCGCCAGCAGCCCCTCAATGGGACTTGACACAGATACGCAGTATTTT. This rearrangement joins TRBV5-1 to TRBJ2-3; a possible D gene is TRBD2 (6 bases). Deletions cut 4 bases from V and 2 bases from J, with 17 bases between. The CDR3 consists of 16 residues. CDR1 is SGHRS, CDR2 YFSETQ, per germline.

The gene calls are TRBV4-3 and TRBJ2-3; 8 bases agree with TRBD1. CDR1 and CDR2 from the germline V gene are LGHNA and YSLEER. This CDR3 spans 15 amino acids. V shed 5 bases, J shed 4 bases, and the junction held 8 bases outside the gene matches. The CDR3 DNA reads TGCGCCAGCAGCTCCCGGCAGGGGGCCTCAGATACGCAGTATTTT. Its translation is CASSSRQGASDTQYF.

The rearrangement joins TRBV5-1 to TRBJ2-7; no clear D. Germline CDR1 is SGHRS and CDR2 is YFSETQ. Trimming cost V 0 bases and J 0 bases, with 4 bases left between them. CDR3 length: 13 amino acids. CDR3 DNA sequence: TGCGCCAGCAGCTTGGAGAGCTCCTACGAGCAGTACTTC. Its protein product is CASSLESSYEQYF.

The rearrangement uses TRBV18 and TRBJ2-7; either TRBD1 or TRBD2 may fit D (5 bases each). Germline V CDR1 and CDR2: KGHSH, LQKENI. The CDR3 contains 15 residues. The germline V and J ends were trimmed by 6 bases and 3 bases, with 18 bases remaining between them. The CDR3 DNA is TGTGCCAGCTCCCCCGGGGCAGGCGGATTCTACGAGCAGTACTTC. Protein sequence: CASSPGAGGFYEQYF.

This chain links TRBV14 with TRBJ2-7; 10 nucleotides agree with TRBD2. The CDR3 contains 15 residues. V gave up 0 bases and J gave up 4 bases; unmatched junction bases: 3. Germline lookup yields CDR1 SGHDN and CDR2 FVKESK. CDR3 region: CASSQDLAGVYEQYF. CDR3 bases: TGTGCCAGCAGCCAAGATCTAGCGGGAGTTTACGAGCAGTACTTC.

This sequence joins TRBV6-6 and TRBJ2-1, with 7 bases matching TRBD2. Germline V gives CDR1 MNHNY, CDR2 SVGAGI (reference sequence). Germline trimming cut 6 bases from V and 6 bases from J; bases unmatched to any gene: 2. The CDR3 runs to 12 residues. Written as DNA, the CDR3 is TGTGCCAGCAGCAGACTAGCCAATGAGCAGTTCTTC. It yields the protein CASSRLANEQFF.

J is TRBJ2-3 and V is TRBV10-2; 8 nucleotides line up with TRBD2. Per germline, CDR1 WSHSY and CDR2 SAAADI. The CDR3 runs 16 residues. Trimming removed 2 bases from V and 5 bases from J; junction bases left unmatched: 9. The DNA of the CDR3 is TGCGCCAGCAGTGAGAGGTCTGGCGGGAGGATAGATACGCAGTATTTT. Translating gives CASSERSGGRIDTQYF.

The V and J genes are TRBV10-3 and TRBJ1-6, with no clear D. Per germline, CDR1 ENHRY and CDR2 SYGVKD. Trimming took off 6 bases at V and 8 bases at J, with 11 bases between the two ends. The CDR3 totals 13 residues. CDR3 amino acids: CAIRAGRDSPLHF. The DNA of the CDR3 is TGTGCCATCAGGGCAGGTCGAGATTCACCCCTCCACTTT.

The chain joins TRBV2 to TRBJ1-1; D gene unclear. This CDR3 spans 13 amino acids. CDR1 is SNHLY, CDR2 FYNNEI, per germline. V gave up 7 bases and J gave up 1 base, with 10 bases separating them. The CDR3 region has the DNA TGTGCCAGCACGGGCTCAGGGAACACTGAAGCTTTCTTT. It is translated as CASTGSGNTEAFF.

The chain links TRBV5-1 to TRBJ2-1; TRBD1 agrees at 11 bases. The CDR3 length is 15 residues. V trimming: 4 bases; J trimming: 9 bases; junction bases outside the gene matches: 9. Looked up from germline, CDR1 is SGHRS and CDR2 is YFSETQ. The CDR3 here is CASSTKGQGAGEQFF. For the CDR3, the DNA is TGCGCCAGCAGCACAAAAGGACAGGGGGCGGGTGAGCAGTTCTTC.

V and J are TRBV18 and TRBJ2-7; D tentatively reads TRBD1 or TRBD2 (6 bases each). From germline, CDR1 is KGHSH and CDR2 LQKENI. CDR3 length equals 16 residues. Trimming shortened V by 0 bases and J by 0 bases, and 12 bases separated the two germline ends. For the CDR3, the DNA is TGTGCCAGCTCACCACCGGGGGGCGGTGTCTCCTACGAGCAGTACTTC. This codes for CASSPPGGGVSYEQYF.

Details on this clone: Other DNA sequences in the sample encode the same CDR3. The V and J genes are TRBV5-1 and TRBJ2-1; 9 bases match TRBD1. Germline loops: CDR1 SGHRS, CDR2 YFSETQ. The CDR3 is 15 amino acids. V lost 4 bases, J lost 1 base, and 3 bases stayed unmatched. Here the CDR3 DNA reads TGCGCCAGCAGCGCGGGGACAGGGTCCTACAATGAGCAGTTCTTC. Its protein is CASSAGTGSYNEQFF.

V usage is TRBV29-1 and J usage is TRBJ2-3; D is unresolved. Germline lookup yields CDR1 SQVTM and CDR2 ANQGSEA. V dropped 7 bases and J dropped 7 bases, with 6 bases sitting between them. The CDR3 loop spans 9 amino acids. The CDR3 nucleotides read TGCAGCGACTCCAATACGCAGTATTTT. Translating gives CSDSNTQYF.

The sample holds many counts of this clone. CDR3 loop: CASSMWGQNTEAFF. The CDR3 DNA follows: TGTGCCAGTAGTATGTGGGGACAGAACACTGAAGCTTTCTTT. The rearrangement uses TRBV19 and TRBJ1-1; tentatively, D is TRBD1 (6 bases). Trimming removed 3 bases from V and 1 base from J, with 9 bases in between. CDR3 length equals 14 residues. Looked up from germline, CDR1 is LNHDA and CDR2 is SQIVND (reference sequence).

The V gene is TRBV15, the J gene TRBJ2-1; TRBD2 might be the D (6 bases). The CDR3 covers 16 residues. Germline V gene data show CDR1 as LNHNV and CDR2 as YYDKDF (reference sequence). V was clipped by 1 base and J by 5 bases, with 15 bases between them. CDR3 loop: CATSRGWGESNNEQFF. The CDR3, as DNA: TGTGCCACCAGCAGAGGTTGGGGGGAAAGCAACAATGAGCAGTTCTTC.

This clone came up once. The sample holds other DNA sequences that translate to the same CDR3. CDR3 loop: CASGLDNQPQHF. As DNA, the CDR3 is TGTGCTAGTGGTTTGGACAATCAGCCCCAGCATTTT. The chain couples TRBV12-5 to TRBJ1-5; D gene ambiguous. Trimming removed 1 base at V and 3 bases at J, with 1 base between. CDR3 length: 12 residues. CDR1 LGHNT and CDR2 FRNRAP come from the germline V gene.